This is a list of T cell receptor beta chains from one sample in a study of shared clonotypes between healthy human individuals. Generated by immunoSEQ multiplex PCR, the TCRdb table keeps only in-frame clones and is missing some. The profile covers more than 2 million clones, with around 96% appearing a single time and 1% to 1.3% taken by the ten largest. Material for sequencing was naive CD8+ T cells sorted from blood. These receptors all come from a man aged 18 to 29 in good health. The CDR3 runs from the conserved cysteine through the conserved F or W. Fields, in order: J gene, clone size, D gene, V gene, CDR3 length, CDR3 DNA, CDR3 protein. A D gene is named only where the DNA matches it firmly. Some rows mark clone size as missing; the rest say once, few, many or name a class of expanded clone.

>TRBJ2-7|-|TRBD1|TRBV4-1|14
TGCGCCAGCAGCCTAGGGACAGGGAAGTACGAGCAGTACTTC
CASSLGTGKYEQYF
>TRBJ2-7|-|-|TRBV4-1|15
TGCGCCAGCAGCCAAGTGATGGGCGCCCTCTACGAGCAGTACTTC
CASSQVMGALYEQYF
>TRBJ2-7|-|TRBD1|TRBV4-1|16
TGCGCCAGCAGCCAACTCAAAACAGGGGACTCCTACGAGCAGTACTTC
CASSQLKTGDSYEQYF
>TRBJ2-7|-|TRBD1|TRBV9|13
TGTGCCAGCAGCGTAGGAGGGGGCAGCGAGCAGTACTTC
CASSVGGGSEQYF
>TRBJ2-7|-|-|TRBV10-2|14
TGCGCCAGCAGTGAGAACGGGGGCTCCTACGAGCAGTACTTC
CASSENGGSYEQYF
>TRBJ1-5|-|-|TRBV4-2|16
TGTGCCAGCAGCCAAGAAGTGGGGGCGGAAAGGCAGCCCCAGCATTTT
CASSQEVGAERQPQHF
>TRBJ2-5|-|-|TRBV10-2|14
TGCGCCAGCAGTGATGCCCGACACCAAGAGACCCAGTACTTC
CASSDARHQETQYF
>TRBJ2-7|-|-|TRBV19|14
TGTGCCAGTAGTGCCGCCTCCACATCCTACGAGCAGTACTTC
CASSAASTSYEQYF
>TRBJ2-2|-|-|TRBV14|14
TGTGCCAGCAGCCAACTCTACTACACCGGGGAGCTGTTTTTT
CASSQLYYTGELFF
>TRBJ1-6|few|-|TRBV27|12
TGTGCCAGCAGTTTATCCGGGGATTCCCTCCACTTT
CASSLSGDSLHF
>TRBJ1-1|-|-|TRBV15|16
TGTGCCACCAGCAGAGATCAGCTGGCAGGGAACACTGAAGCTTTCTTT
CATSRDQLAGNTEAFF
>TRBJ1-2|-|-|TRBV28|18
TGTGCCAGCACTCCCTTTGCCCCGTGGGATGAAGCTAACTATGGCTACACCTTC
CASTPFAPWDEANYGYTF
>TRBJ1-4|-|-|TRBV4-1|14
TGCGCCAGCAGCCTGGATCCAACTAATGAAAAACTGTTTTTT
CASSLDPTNEKLFF
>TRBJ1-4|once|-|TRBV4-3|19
TGCGCCAGCAGCCAAGCCCAGACAAACCAGGGGCTAGATATTGAAAAACTGTTTTTT
CASSQAQTNQGLDIEKLFF
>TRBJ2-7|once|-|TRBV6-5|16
TGTGCCAGCAGTTACTCGAGGCGGCAGGGACTCTACGAGCAGTACTTC
CASSYSRRQGLYEQYF
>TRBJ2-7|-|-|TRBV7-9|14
TGTGCCAGCAGCCGAGACGGACAGACCTACGAGCAGTACTTC
CASSRDGQTYEQYF
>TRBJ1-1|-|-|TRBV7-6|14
TGTGCCAGCAGCTTGGGGGCGGCGAACACTGAAGCTTTCTTT
CASSLGAANTEAFF
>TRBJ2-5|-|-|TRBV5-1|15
TGCGCCAGCAGCTGGTACCTACCCTCCCAAGAGACCCAGTACTTC
CASSWYLPSQETQYF
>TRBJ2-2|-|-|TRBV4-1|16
TGCGCCAGCAGCCAAGAGCCCAGGGGAAACACCGGGGAGCTGTTTTTT
CASSQEPRGNTGELFF
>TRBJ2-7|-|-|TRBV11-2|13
TGTGCCAGCAGCCCCTACGTAGGCGACGAGCAGTACTTC
CASSPYVGDEQYF
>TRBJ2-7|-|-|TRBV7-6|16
TGTGCCAGCAGCCCATCCCTAACGTCTCACTCCTACGAGCAGTACTTC
CASSPSLTSHSYEQYF
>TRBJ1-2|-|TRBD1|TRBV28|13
TGTGCCAGCAGCTCACAGGGGGACTATGGCTACACCTTC
CASSSQGDYGYTF
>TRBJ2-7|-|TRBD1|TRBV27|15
TGTGCCAGCAGTTTAGGGGGACAGGGCGAATACGAGCAGTACTTC
CASSLGGQGEYEQYF